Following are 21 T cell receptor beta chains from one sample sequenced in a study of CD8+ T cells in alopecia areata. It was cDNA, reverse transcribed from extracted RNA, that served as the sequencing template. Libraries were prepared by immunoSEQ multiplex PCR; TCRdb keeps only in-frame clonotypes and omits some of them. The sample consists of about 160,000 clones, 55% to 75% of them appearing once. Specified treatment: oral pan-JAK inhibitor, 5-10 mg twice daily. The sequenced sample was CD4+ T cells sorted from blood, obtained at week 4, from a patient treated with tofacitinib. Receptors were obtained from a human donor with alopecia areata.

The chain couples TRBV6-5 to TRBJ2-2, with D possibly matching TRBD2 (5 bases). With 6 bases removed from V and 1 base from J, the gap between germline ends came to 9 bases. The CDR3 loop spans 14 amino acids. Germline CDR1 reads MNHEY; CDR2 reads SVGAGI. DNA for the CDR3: TGTGCCAGCAGGCCGGCGGGGAACACCGGGGAGCTGTTTTTT. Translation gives CASRPAGNTGELFF.

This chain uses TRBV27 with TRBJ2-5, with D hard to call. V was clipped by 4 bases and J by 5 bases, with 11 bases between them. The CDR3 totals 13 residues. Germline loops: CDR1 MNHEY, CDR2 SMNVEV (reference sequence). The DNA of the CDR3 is TGTGCCAGCAGTTCCCCAGGTCGGGAGACCCAGTACTTC. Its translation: CASSSPGRETQYF.

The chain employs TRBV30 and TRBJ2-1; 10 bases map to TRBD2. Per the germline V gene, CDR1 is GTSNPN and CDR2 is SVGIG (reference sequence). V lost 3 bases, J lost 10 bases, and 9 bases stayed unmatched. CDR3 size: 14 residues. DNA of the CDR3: TGTGCCTGGAGAGACAGCGGGGGGGCTTGGGAGCAGTTCTTC. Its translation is CAWRDSGGAWEQFF.

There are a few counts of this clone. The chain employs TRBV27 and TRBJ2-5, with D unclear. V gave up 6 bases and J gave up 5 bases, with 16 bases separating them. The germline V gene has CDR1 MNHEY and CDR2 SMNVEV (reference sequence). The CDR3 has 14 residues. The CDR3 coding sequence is TGTGCCAGCAGCTCAAGACGGTTCCGGGAGACCCAGTACTTC. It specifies CASSSRRFRETQYF.

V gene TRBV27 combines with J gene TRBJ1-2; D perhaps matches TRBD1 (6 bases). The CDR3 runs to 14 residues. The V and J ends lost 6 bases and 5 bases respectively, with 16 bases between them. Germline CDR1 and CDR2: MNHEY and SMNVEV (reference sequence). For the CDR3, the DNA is TGTGCCAGCAGCCAAAACAGGGACCAATATGGCTACACCTTC. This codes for CASSQNRDQYGYTF.

The DNA of the CDR3 is TGTGCCAGCAGTGAAGATTTGCTTTATAGCAATCAGCCCCAGCATTTT. It translates to CASSEDLLYSNQPQHF. The chain joins TRBV6-1 to TRBJ1-5; D gene uncertain. This CDR3 region has 16 residues. Trimming removed 1 base from V and 0 bases from J, with 10 bases in between. The germline V gene has CDR1 MNHNS and CDR2 SASEGT.

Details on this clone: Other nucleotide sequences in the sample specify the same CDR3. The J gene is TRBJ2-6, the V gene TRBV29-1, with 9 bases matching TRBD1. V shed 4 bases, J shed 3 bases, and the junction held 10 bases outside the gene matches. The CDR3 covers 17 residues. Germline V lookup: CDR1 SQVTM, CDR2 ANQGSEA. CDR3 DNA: TGCAGCGTTGCAGTCCGGACAGGGGAGTATGGGGCCAACGTCCTGACTTTC. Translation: CSVAVRTGEYGANVLTF.

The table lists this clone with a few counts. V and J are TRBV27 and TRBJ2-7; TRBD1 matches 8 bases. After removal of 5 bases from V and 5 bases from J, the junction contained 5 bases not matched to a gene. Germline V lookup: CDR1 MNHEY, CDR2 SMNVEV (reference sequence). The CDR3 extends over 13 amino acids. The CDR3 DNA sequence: TGTGCCAGCAGTCGTCAGGGGGCTCACGAGCAGTACTTC. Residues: CASSRQGAHEQYF.

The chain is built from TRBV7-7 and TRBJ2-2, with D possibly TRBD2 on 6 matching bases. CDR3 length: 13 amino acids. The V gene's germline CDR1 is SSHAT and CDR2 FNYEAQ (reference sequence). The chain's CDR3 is CATSGTNTGELFF. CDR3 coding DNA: TGTGCAACATCAGGGACTAACACCGGGGAGCTGTTTTTT.

The CDR3 nucleotides read TGTGCCAGCAGTTTATCAGGATACGAGCAGTACTTC. This encodes CASSLSGYEQYF. The chain has TRBV27 and TRBJ2-7; D ambiguous. Trimming left V 0 bases short and J 4 bases short, with 4 bases between. Germline CDR1 MNHEY, CDR2 SMNVEV (reference sequence). The CDR3 has 12 amino acids.

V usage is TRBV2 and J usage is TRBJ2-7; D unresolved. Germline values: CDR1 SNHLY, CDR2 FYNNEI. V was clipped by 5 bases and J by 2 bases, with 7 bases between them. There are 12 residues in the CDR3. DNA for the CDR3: TGTGCCAGCAGTAATGACCCCTACGAGCAGTACTTC. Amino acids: CASSNDPYEQYF.

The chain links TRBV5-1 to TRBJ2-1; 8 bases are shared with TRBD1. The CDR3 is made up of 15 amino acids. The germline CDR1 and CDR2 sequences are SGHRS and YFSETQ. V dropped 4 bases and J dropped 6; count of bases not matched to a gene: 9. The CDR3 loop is CASSLVQGASNEQFF. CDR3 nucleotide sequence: TGCGCCAGCAGCCTGGTTCAGGGGGCAAGCAATGAGCAGTTCTTC.

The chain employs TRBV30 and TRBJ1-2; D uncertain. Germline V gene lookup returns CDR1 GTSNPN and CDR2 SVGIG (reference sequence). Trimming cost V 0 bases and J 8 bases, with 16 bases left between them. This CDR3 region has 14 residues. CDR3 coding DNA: TGTGCCTGGAGTGTACTGGGGAAGGCGGGCGGCTACACCTTC. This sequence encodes CAWSVLGKAGGYTF.

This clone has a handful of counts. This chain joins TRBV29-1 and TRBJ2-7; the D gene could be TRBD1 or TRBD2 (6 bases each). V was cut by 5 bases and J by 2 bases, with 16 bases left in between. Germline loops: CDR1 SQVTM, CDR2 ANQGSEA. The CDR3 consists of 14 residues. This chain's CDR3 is CSVILQGRTYEQYF. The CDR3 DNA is TGCAGCGTTATCTTGCAGGGGAGGACCTACGAGCAGTACTTC.

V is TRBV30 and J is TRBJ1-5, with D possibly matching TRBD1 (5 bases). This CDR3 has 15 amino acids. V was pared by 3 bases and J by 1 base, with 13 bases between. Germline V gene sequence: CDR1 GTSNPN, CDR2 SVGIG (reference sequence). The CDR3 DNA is TGTGCCTGGAGCGGACATGGGGCCAGCAATCAGCCCCAGCATTTT. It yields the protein CAWSGHGASNQPQHF.

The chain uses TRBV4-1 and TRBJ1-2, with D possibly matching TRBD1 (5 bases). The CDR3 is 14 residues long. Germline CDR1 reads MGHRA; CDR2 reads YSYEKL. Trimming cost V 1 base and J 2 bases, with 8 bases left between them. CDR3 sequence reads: CASSQATVNYGYTF. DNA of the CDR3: TGCGCCAGCAGCCAAGCGACAGTAAACTATGGCTACACCTTC.

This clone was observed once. In DNA, the CDR3 is TGTGCCAGCAGTGCGGACAGGGCGGGTCAGCCCCAGCATTTT. Translated: CASSADRAGQPQHF. The V gene is TRBV6-5, the J gene TRBJ1-5; TRBD1 aligns across 8 bases. Germline V gives CDR1 MNHEY, CDR2 SVGAGI. CDR3 length: 14 residues. V dropped 5 bases and J dropped 6; count of bases not matched to a gene: 6.

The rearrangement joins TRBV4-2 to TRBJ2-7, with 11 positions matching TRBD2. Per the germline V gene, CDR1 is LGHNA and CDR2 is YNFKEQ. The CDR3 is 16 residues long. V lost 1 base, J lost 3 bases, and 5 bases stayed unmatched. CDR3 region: CASSQALAGGLYEQYF. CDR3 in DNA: TGTGCCAGCAGCCAAGCCCTAGCGGGGGGACTCTACGAGCAGTACTTC.

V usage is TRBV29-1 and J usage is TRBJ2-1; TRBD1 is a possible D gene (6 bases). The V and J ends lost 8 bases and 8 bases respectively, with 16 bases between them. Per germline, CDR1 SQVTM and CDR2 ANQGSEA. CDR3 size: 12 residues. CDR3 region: CSKTGTRDEQFF. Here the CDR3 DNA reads TGCAGCAAGACCGGGACACGGGATGAGCAGTTCTTC.

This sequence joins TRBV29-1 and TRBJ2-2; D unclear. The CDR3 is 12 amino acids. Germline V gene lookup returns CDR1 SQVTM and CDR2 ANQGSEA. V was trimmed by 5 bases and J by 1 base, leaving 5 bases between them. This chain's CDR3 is CSVPGNTGELFF. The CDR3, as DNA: TGCAGCGTTCCAGGGAACACCGGGGAGCTGTTTTTT.

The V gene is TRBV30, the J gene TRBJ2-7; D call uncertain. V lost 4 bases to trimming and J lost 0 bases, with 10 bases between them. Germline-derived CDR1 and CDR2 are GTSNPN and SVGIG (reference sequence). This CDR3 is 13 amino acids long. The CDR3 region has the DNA TGTGCCTGGAACAACAGTTCCTCCTACGAGCAGTACTTC. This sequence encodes CAWNNSSSYEQYF. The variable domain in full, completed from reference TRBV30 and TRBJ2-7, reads SQTIHQWPATLVQPVGSPLSLECTVEGTSNPNLYWYRQAAGRGLQLLFYSVGIGQISSEVPQNLSASRPQDRQFILSSKKLLLSDSGFYLCAWNNSSSYEQYFGPGTRLTVT.